The sample holds one count of the clone carrying this TCR beta chain. Its antigen is currently unknown. The germline gives CDR1 MGHRA, CDR2 YSYEKL. Trimming left V 1 base short and J 3 bases short, with 12 bases between. The CDR3 loop spans 15 amino acids. The data derive from a study of cytomegalovirus exposure and HLA in healthy donors. Data came from immunoSEQ multiplex PCR; TCRdb stores just in-frame clones and leaves some out. The table shows 200,000 to 250,000 clones, with 65% to 85% occurring only once. Study-wide results and limits: Cytomegalovirus association was listed for 150 to 200 TCR beta chains.

This sequence was found in a woman aged 25 to 45 in good health and CMV-seropositive. The sequenced sample was PBMCs. This sequence joins TRBV4-1 and TRBJ1-1; TRBD1 is a possible D gene (6 bases). The CDR3 DNA reads as TGCGCCAGCAGCCAAGTAAAAACAGGGTACACTGAAGCTTTCTTT. Its translation: CASSQVKTGYTEAFF.